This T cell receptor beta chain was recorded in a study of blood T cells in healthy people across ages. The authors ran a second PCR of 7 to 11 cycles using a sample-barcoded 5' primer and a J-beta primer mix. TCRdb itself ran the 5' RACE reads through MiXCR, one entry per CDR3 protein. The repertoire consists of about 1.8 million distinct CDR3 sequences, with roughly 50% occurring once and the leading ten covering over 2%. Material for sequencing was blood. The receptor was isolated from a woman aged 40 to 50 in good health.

The CDR3 is CASSRQGLKYGYTF. CDR3 in DNA: TGTGCCAGCAGCCGACAGGGGTTAAAGTATGGCTACACCTTC. The rearrangement uses TRBV11-3 and TRBJ1-2, with 8 positions matching TRBD1. V lost 5 bases to trimming and J lost 5 bases; unmatched junction nucleotides: 7. In germline, CDR1 is SGHNT, CDR2 YENEEA. This CDR3 spans 14 amino acids.